This entry lists 29 T cell receptor beta chains sequenced from one sample in a study of type 1 regulatory T cells. The antigens of these receptors remain unknown. Via MiXCR, TCRdb re-called the reads, giving one row per CDR3 protein. This table holds about 23,000 distinct CDR3 sequences, approximately 44% found once. The sequenced sample was cultured T cells, either the whole culture or a sorted T cell fraction (not recorded which). Receptor source: a human donor in good health.

This clonotype was seen a handful of times. The chain joins TRBV18 to TRBJ2-7, with D unresolved. Trimming took off 3 bases at V and 4 bases at J, with 10 bases between the two ends. There are 13 residues in the CDR3. Per the germline V gene, CDR1 is KGHSH and CDR2 is LQKENI. As DNA, the CDR3 is TGTGCCAGCTCACCTCCCAACCAATACGAGCAGTACTTC. This translates into CASSPPNQYEQYF. The full variable domain, completed using reference TRBV18 and TRBJ2-7, is NAGVMQNPRHLVRRRGQEARLRCSPMKGHSHVYWYRQLPEEGLKFMVYLQKENIIDESGMPKERFSAEFPKEGPSILRIQQVVRGDSAAYFCASSPPNQYEQYFGPGTRLTVT.

This rearrangement joins TRBV10-3 to TRBJ2-7; the match to TRBD1 covers 7 bases. This CDR3 has 12 residues. Germline CDR1 is ENHRY and CDR2 is SYGVKD. V dropped 4 bases and J dropped 6; count of bases not matched to a gene: 3. CDR3 loop: CAISGTGSEQYF. For the CDR3, the DNA is TGTGCCATCAGTGGGACAGGCTCCGAGCAGTACTTC.

This clonotype occurred a few times. The DNA for the CDR3 is TGTGCCAGCTCCCCAGACGGACGCTACGAGCAGTACTTC. Translation gives CASSPDGRYEQYF. This chain connects TRBV18 to TRBJ2-7; no clear D gene. The CDR3 totals 13 residues. CDR1 is KGHSH, CDR2 LQKENI, per germline. V was shortened by 6 bases and J by 3 bases, with 12 bases between the two germline ends.

The chain couples TRBV20-1 to TRBJ1-4; tentatively, D is TRBD1 (5 bases). Germline CDR1 is DFQATT and CDR2 is SNEGSKA (reference sequence). The CDR3 runs to 14 residues. The V end was cut by 6 bases, the J end by 7 bases, with 18 bases between. CDR3 nucleotides: TGCAGTGCCAGGGACGGGCGGAGAGGTGAAAAACTGTTTTTT. It yields the protein CSARDGRRGEKLFF.

The J gene is TRBJ1-3, the V gene TRBV2; D is unclear. V dropped 4 bases and J dropped 7 bases, with 17 bases sitting between them. Germline CDR1 SNHLY, CDR2 FYNNEI. The CDR3 extends over 15 amino acids. CDR3 bases: TGTGCCAGCAGTGCTGAGGTTGTCAGTAGGAACACCATATATTTT. This translates into CASSAEVVSRNTIYF. The full variable domain, in which reference TRBV2 and TRBJ1-3 provide the parts outside the CDR3, is EPEVTQTPSHQVTQMGQEVILRCVPISNHLYFYWYRQILGQKVEFLVSFYNNEISEKSEIFDDQFSVERPDGSNFTLKIRSTKLEDSAMYFCASSAEVVSRNTIYFGEGSWLTVV.

The chain uses TRBV20-1 and TRBJ1-1; maybe TRBD1 (5 bases). Per germline, CDR1 DFQATT and CDR2 SNEGSKA (reference sequence). The V end lost 0 bases, the J end lost 4 bases, and 15 bases lay between the germline ends. This CDR3 is built from 15 residues. The CDR3 loop is CSARDPVRGGTEAFF. CDR3 sequence (DNA): TGCAGTGCTAGAGACCCTGTGAGGGGTGGCACTGAAGCTTTCTTT.

This clonotype was counted a single time. CDR3 residues: CASSSYYGYTF. CDR3 DNA sequence: TGTGCCAGCAGTTCGTACTATGGCTACACCTTC. The J gene is TRBJ1-2, the V gene TRBV28, with D hard to call. Germline CDR1 reads MDHEN; CDR2 reads SYDVKM. The V end lost 4 bases, the J end lost 3 bases, and 3 bases lay between the germline ends. The CDR3 is made up of 11 amino acids.

The chain combines TRBV12-3 or TRBV12-4 with TRBJ1-2; D possibly corresponds to TRBD1 (5 bases). This CDR3 contains 16 residues. V was pared by 5 bases and J by 9 bases, with 25 bases between. The CDR3, as DNA: TGTGCCAGCAGTCCCCATGGGACGGTGGGAAGTGCGAGCTACACCTTC. Translation: CASSPHGTVGSASYTF.

Turning to this clonotype: Being one base from a much bigger clone, this may be a read error. The J gene is TRBJ1-5, the V gene TRBV12-3 or TRBV12-4; unclear D gene. The CDR3 has 12 residues. CDR3: CASSFSNQPKHF. In DNA form, the CDR3 reads TGTGCCAGCAGTTTTAGCAATCAGCCCAAGCATTTT.

The chain has TRBV2 and TRBJ1-5; D is possibly TRBD1 (6 bases). The germline gives CDR1 SNHLY, CDR2 FYNNEI. Trimming left V 6 bases short and J 3 bases short, with 15 bases between. The CDR3 is made up of 15 amino acids. The CDR3 region is CASRPDTGANQPQHF. Written as DNA, the CDR3 is TGTGCCAGCAGACCGGACACGGGGGCCAATCAGCCCCAGCATTTT. Using reference TRBV2 and TRBJ1-5 for the parts outside the CDR3, the full variable domain is EPEVTQTPSHQVTQMGQEVILRCVPISNHLYFYWYRQILGQKVEFLVSFYNNEISEKSEIFDDQFSVERPDGSNFTLKIRSTKLEDSAMYFCASRPDTGANQPQHFGDGTRLSIL.

The chain carries TRBV19 and TRBJ1-2, with D maybe TRBD1 (6 bases). The V gene's germline CDR1 is LNHDA and CDR2 SQIVND (reference sequence). The CDR3 has 15 amino acids. V shed 5 bases and J shed 10 bases, with 23 bases lying between them. The CDR3 sequence is CASSPWDTSLTAYTF. CDR3 nucleotide sequence: TGTGCCAGTAGTCCGTGGGACACCTCTTTAACGGCCTACACCTTC. Full variable domain (rest looked up from reference TRBV19 and TRBJ1-2): DGGITQSPKYLFRKEGQNVTLSCEQNLNHDAMYWYRQDPGQGLRLIYYSQIVNDFQKGDIAEGYSVSREKKESFPLTVTSAQKNPTAFYLCASSPWDTSLTAYTFGSGTRLTVV.

The CDR3 spells CASSPRVGTEAFF. Here the CDR3 DNA reads TGTGCCAGCAGCCCCAGAGTGGGGACTGAAGCTTTCTTT. This sequence joins TRBV27 and TRBJ1-1; D is undetermined. V lost 6 bases to trimming and J lost 5 bases, with 13 bases between them. The CDR3 is 13 amino acids. CDR1 and CDR2 (germline): MNHEY, SMNVEV (reference sequence).

This clonotype appeared once. The chain is built from TRBV3-1 and TRBJ1-2; tentatively, D is TRBD1 (5 bases). V lost 3 bases to trimming and J lost 4 bases, with 18 bases between them. The CDR3 contains 16 residues. Germline CDR1 reads LGHDT; CDR2 reads YNNKEL (reference sequence). The CDR3 nucleotides are TGTGCCAGCAGCCAGAACGGGGGAGGTGCGCTCTATGGCTACACCTTC. Its protein product is CASSQNGGGALYGYTF.

CDR3 sequence reads: CASSTGRGAYEQYF. In nucleotides, the CDR3 is TGTGCCAGCAGTACGGGCAGAGGAGCTTACGAGCAGTACTTC. The chain has TRBV7-2 and TRBJ2-7; D call uncertain. CDR1 SGHTA and CDR2 FQGNSA come from the germline V gene. V was shortened by 6 bases and J by 4 bases, with 16 bases between the two germline ends. This CDR3 contains 14 residues. The full variable domain, its missing parts supplied by reference TRBV7-2 and TRBJ2-7, is GAGVSQSPSNKVTEKGKDVELRCDPISGHTALYWYRQSLGQGLEFLIYFQGNSAPDKSGLPSDRFSAERTGGSVSTLTIQRTQQEDSAVYLCASSTGRGAYEQYFGPGTRLTVT.

The V and J genes are TRBV28 and TRBJ1-2; weak D call: TRBD1 (5 bases). Germline CDR1 is MDHEN and CDR2 is SYDVKM. Trimming removed 5 bases at V and 2 bases at J, with 12 bases between. The CDR3 has 14 residues. The CDR3: CASSRGPPNYGYTF. The DNA for the CDR3 is TGTGCCAGCAGTAGGGGCCCTCCGAACTATGGCTACACCTTC.

The rearrangement uses TRBV11-2 and TRBJ2-1; perhaps TRBD2 as D (5 bases). With 1 base removed from V and 7 bases from J, the gap between germline ends came to 11 bases. The CDR3 has 14 amino acids. Germline-derived CDR1 and CDR2 are SGHAT and FQNNGV. CDR3 sequence reads: CASSLAASWNEQFF. The CDR3 DNA reads as TGTGCCAGCAGCTTAGCGGCTAGCTGGAATGAGCAGTTCTTC.

V and J are TRBV28 and TRBJ1-2; tentative D call: TRBD1 (6 bases). CDR1 and CDR2 from the germline V gene are MDHEN and SYDVKM. The CDR3 has 13 residues. The germline V and J ends were trimmed by 4 bases and 3 bases, with 9 bases remaining between them. The CDR3 is CASSSGAYYGYTF. The CDR3 DNA follows: TGTGCCAGCAGTTCGGGGGCCTACTATGGCTACACCTTC.

Points on this clonotype: One end of the junction varies from germline; a read error may be responsible. V gene TRBV18 combines with J gene TRBJ2-1, with 9 positions matching TRBD2. This CDR3 region has 17 residues. In germline, CDR1 is KGHSH, CDR2 LQKENI. CDR3: CASSQGSGGTSYNEQLF. DNA for the CDR3: TGTGCCAGCTCACAGGGTAGCGGGGGCACATCCTACAATGAGCAGCTCTTC.

This clonotype was counted once. The J gene is TRBJ2-7, the V gene TRBV7-2; TRBD2 is a possible D gene (7 bases). In germline, CDR1 is SGHTA, CDR2 FQGNSA. This CDR3 is 14 amino acids long. V was pared by 6 bases and J by 9 bases, with 21 bases between. DNA for the CDR3: TGTGCCAGCAGGGTAGGGGGGGCCCGTATGGGGCAGTACTTC. It encodes CASRVGGARMGQYF. Supplemented by reference TRBV7-2 and TRBJ2-7, the full variable domain reads GAGVSQSPSNKVTEKGKDVELRCDPISGHTALYWYRQSLGQGLEFLIYFQGNSAPDKSGLPSDRFSAERTGGSVSTLTIQRTQQEDSAVYLCASRVGGARMGQYFGPGTRLTVT.

V usage is TRBV7-8 and J usage is TRBJ2-7; D is undetermined. Trimming removed 1 base at V and 4 bases at J, with 8 bases between. Germline assignment: CDR1 SGHVS and CDR2 FQNEAQ. This CDR3 contains 13 residues. CDR3 loop: CASSLGYVYEQYF. DNA for the CDR3: TGTGCCAGCAGCTTAGGGTACGTGTACGAGCAGTACTTC.

The chain recombines TRBV4-3 with TRBJ1-2; D is possibly TRBD1 (6 bases). The V end lost 1 base, the J end lost 4 bases, and 10 bases lay between the germline ends. From germline, CDR1 is LGHNA and CDR2 YSLEER. This CDR3 has 14 residues. CDR3 coding DNA: TGCGCCAGCAGCCAAGGGGAGACAGGCTATGGCTACACCTTC. Its protein is CASSQGETGYGYTF.

This chain joins TRBV5-1 and TRBJ2-1; possibly TRBD1 for D (6 bases). The CDR3 consists of 13 residues. CDR1 is SGHRS, CDR2 YFSETQ, per germline. V was clipped by 4 bases and J by 6 bases, with 11 bases between them. The CDR3 nucleotides are TGCGCCAGCAGCGGCGGACAGAGCAATGAGCAGTTCTTC. Protein sequence: CASSGGQSNEQFF.

To note about this clonotype: The junction and the germline gene differ at one end; a read error may be behind it. The chain combines TRBV19 with TRBJ2-1, with 13 bases aligning to TRBD2. The CDR3 sequence is 14 residues long. Germline V lookup: CDR1 LNHDA, CDR2 SQIVND (reference sequence). In DNA form, the CDR3 reads TGTGCCTGTAGTCATGGGACTAGCGGGGCCGAGCAGTTCTTC. Encoded protein: CACSHGTSGAEQFF.

The chain combines TRBV6-1 with TRBJ1-2; D remains ambiguous. The V gene's germline CDR1 is MNHNS and CDR2 SASEGT. The germline V and J ends were trimmed by 5 bases and 0 bases, with 13 bases remaining between them. There are 15 residues in the CDR3. The CDR3 coding sequence is TGTGCCAGCAGTATGGACCCTTTAGCTAACTATGGCTACACCTTC. Its protein is CASSMDPLANYGYTF.

This clonotype was detected once. This rearrangement joins TRBV6-6 to TRBJ1-6; 9 nucleotides agree with TRBD1. J gave up 9 bases and V 5 bases, and 5 bases lay outside the gene matches. There are 14 residues in the CDR3. Per germline, CDR1 MNHNY and CDR2 SVGAGI (reference sequence). CDR3 nucleotides: TGTGCCAGCAGTGGGGACAGGGAACGTTCACCCCTCCACTTT. This translates into CASSGDRERSPLHF.

V and J are TRBV12-3 or TRBV12-4 and TRBJ2-2; D remains ambiguous. Trimming pared 1 base from V and 6 bases from J, leaving 6 bases between. This CDR3 region has 13 residues. In DNA form, the CDR3 reads TGTGCCAGCAGTTTAGGAGGCGCCGGGGAGCTGTTTTTT. Translated, it gives CASSLGGAGELFF.

V and J are TRBV12-3 or TRBV12-4 and TRBJ2-3, with 8 bases identical to TRBD2. The length of the CDR3 is 16 residues. Trimming cost V 10 bases and J 9 bases; bases outside gene matches: 21. The CDR3 loop reads CATSFQGAGGRRTQYF. The CDR3 bases are TGTGCCACCTCTTTTCAGGGCGCGGGGGGTCGCCGGACGCAGTATTTT.

The rearrangement joins TRBV9 to TRBJ1-6; no firm D call. There are 14 residues in the CDR3. V gave up 0 bases and J gave up 5 bases, with 6 bases separating them. In germline, CDR1 is SGDLS, CDR2 YYNGEE. The CDR3 DNA follows: TGTGCCAGCAGCGTAGTGGGCGATAATTCACCCCTCCACTTT. Translating it yields CASSVVGDNSPLHF.

There are a few counts of this clonotype. The rearrangement links TRBV7-8 to TRBJ2-1; TRBD2 is a possible D gene (5 bases). The CDR3 covers 15 residues. Germline values: CDR1 SGHVS, CDR2 FQNEAQ. Between the trimmed V and J ends, which lost 1 base and 5 bases, there was a span of 12 bases. The CDR3 coding sequence is TGTGCCAGCAGCTTAGGATTTGGAGGAAACAATGAGCAGTTCTTC. This sequence encodes CASSLGFGGNNEQFF. The full variable domain, its missing parts supplied by reference TRBV7-8 and TRBJ2-1, is GAGVSQSPRYKVAKRGQDVALRCDPISGHVSLFWYQQALGQGPEFLTYFQNEAQLDKSGLPSDRFFAERPEGSVSTLKIQRTQQEDSAVYLCASSLGFGGNNEQFFGPGTRLTVL.